This record concerns one TCR beta chain sequence. The data were obtained in a study of T cell responses to AZD1222 COVID-19 vaccine. V lost 7 bases and J lost 3; bases outside the gene matches: 4. The germline V gene has CDR1 SQVTM and CDR2 ANQGSEA. This CDR3 contains 12 residues. Profiling relied on immunoSEQ multiplex PCR, and the TCRdb table lists in-frame clones only, not all of them. The data hold 100,000 to 150,000 clones, with about 92% observed a single time. The genes are TRBV29-1 and TRBJ2-5, with 8 bases lining up with TRBD1. The source is an adult who received the AZD1222 COVID-19 vaccine. Here the sequenced sample was peripheral blood, taken 28 days after the second AZD1222 dose. CDR3 DNA sequence: TGCAGCGGTGGACAGGGAGAAGAGACCCAGTACTTC. Translating it yields CSGGQGEETQYF.